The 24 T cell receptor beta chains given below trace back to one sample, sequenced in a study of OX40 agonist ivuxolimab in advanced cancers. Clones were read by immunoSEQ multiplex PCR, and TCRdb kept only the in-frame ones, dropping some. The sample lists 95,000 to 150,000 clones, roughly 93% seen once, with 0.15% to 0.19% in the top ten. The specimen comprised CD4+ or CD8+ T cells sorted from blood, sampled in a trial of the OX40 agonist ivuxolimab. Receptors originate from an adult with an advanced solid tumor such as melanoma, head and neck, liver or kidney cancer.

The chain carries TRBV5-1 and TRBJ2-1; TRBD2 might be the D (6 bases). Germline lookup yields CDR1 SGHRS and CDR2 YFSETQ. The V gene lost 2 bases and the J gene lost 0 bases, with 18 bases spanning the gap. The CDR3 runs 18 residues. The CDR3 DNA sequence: TGCGCCAGCAGCTTATTCGTCGGTGGCGGGGTCTCCTACAATGAGCAGTTCTTC. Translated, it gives CASSLFVGGGVSYNEQFF.

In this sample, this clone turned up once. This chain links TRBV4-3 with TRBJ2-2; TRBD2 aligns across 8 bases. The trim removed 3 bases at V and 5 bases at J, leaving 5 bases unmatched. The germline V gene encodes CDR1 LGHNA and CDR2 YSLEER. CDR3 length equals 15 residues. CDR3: CASSQISGITGELFF. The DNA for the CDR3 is TGCGCCAGCAGCCAGATTAGCGGGATAACCGGGGAGCTGTTTTTT.

The CDR3 bases are TGTGCCAGCAGTGAAGTGGCCCTGGGCTACACCTTC. The encoded protein is CASSEVALGYTF. The chain recombines TRBV2 with TRBJ1-2; D is unresolved. The germline V gene encodes CDR1 SNHLY and CDR2 FYNNEI. The CDR3 sequence is 12 residues long. V was cut by 1 base and J by 8 bases, with 8 bases left in between. Using reference TRBV2 and TRBJ1-2 for the parts outside the CDR3, the full variable domain is EPEVTQTPSHQVTQMGQEVILRCVPISNHLYFYWYRQILGQKVEFLVSFYNNEISEKSEIFDDQFSVERPDGSNFTLKIRSTKLEDSAMYFCASSEVALGYTFGSGTRLTVV.

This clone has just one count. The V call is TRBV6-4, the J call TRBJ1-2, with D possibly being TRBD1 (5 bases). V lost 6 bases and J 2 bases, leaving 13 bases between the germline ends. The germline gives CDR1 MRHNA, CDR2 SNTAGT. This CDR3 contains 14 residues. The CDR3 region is CASSATAGNYGYTF. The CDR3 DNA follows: TGTGCCAGCAGCGCGACAGCAGGGAACTATGGCTACACCTTC.

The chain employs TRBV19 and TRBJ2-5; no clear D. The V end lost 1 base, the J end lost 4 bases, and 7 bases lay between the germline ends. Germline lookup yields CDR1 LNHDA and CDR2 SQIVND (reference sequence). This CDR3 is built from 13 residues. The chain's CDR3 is CASSIGPLETQYF. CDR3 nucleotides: TGTGCCAGTAGTATAGGCCCCTTAGAGACCCAGTACTTC.

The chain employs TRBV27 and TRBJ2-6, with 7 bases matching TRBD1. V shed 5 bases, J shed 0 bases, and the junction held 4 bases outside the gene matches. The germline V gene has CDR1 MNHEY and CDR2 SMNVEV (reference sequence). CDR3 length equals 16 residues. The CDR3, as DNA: TGTGCCAGCAGTAGACAGGGCAACTCTGGGGCCAACGTCCTGACTTTC. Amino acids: CASSRQGNSGANVLTF. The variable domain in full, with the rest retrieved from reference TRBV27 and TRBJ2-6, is EAQVTQNPRYLITVTGKKLTVTCSQNMNHEYMSWYRQDPGLGLRQIYYSMNVEVTDKGDVPEGYKVSRKEKRNFPLILESPSPNQTSLYFCASSRQGNSGANVLTFGAGSRLTVL.

The CDR3, as DNA: TGTGCCAGCTCACCCGACAGGGAAGGCCTGTTTTTT. Encoded protein: CASSPDREGLFF. V usage is TRBV18 and J usage is TRBJ1-4; the match to TRBD1 covers 7 bases. In germline, CDR1 is KGHSH, CDR2 LQKENI. CDR3 length: 12 residues. The ends lost 3 bases at V and 14 bases at J; junction bases unmatched: 6. Together with reference TRBV18 and TRBJ1-4, the CDR3 gives the full variable domain: NAGVMQNPRHLVRRRGQEARLRCSPMKGHSHVYWYRQLPEEGLKFMVYLQKENIIDESGMPKERFSAEFPKEGPSILRIQQVVRGDSAAYFCASSPDREGLFFGSGTQLSVL.

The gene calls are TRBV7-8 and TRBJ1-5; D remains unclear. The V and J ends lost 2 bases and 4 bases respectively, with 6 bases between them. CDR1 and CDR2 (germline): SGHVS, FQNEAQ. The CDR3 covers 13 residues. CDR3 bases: TGTGCCAGCAGCTTAAACCAAAATCAGCCCCAGCATTTT. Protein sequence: CASSLNQNQPQHF.

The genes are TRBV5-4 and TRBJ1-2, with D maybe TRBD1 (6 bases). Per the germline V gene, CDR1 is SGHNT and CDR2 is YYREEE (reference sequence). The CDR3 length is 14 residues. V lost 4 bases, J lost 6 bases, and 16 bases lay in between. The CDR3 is CASSRDRTVDGYTF. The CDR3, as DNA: TGTGCCAGCAGCCGCGACAGGACAGTGGATGGCTACACCTTC.

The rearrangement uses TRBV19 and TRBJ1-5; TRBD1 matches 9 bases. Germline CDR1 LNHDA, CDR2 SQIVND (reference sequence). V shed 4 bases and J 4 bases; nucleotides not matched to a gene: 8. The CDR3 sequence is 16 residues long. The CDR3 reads CASSNPFGTGNQPQHF. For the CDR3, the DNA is TGTGCCAGTAGTAACCCCTTCGGGACAGGGAATCAGCCCCAGCATTTT.

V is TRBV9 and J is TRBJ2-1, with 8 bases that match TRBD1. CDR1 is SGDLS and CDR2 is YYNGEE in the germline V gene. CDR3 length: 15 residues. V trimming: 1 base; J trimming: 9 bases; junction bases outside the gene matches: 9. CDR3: CASSVRDRIDGEQFF. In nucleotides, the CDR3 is TGTGCCAGCAGCGTAAGGGACAGGATAGACGGTGAGCAGTTCTTC.

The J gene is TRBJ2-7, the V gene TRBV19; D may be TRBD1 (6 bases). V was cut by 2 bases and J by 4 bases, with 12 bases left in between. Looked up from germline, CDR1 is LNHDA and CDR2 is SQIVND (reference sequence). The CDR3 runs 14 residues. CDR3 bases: TGTGCCAGTAGTATACGTGGGGGCGGGTACGAGCAGTACTTC. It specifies CASSIRGGGYEQYF.

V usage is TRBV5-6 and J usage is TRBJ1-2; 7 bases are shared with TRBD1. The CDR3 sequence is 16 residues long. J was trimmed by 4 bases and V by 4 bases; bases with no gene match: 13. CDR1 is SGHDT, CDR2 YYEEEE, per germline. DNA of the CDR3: TGTGCCAGCAGCCCAACCGGGACAGAGGGGATCTATGGCTACACCTTC. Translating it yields CASSPTGTEGIYGYTF.

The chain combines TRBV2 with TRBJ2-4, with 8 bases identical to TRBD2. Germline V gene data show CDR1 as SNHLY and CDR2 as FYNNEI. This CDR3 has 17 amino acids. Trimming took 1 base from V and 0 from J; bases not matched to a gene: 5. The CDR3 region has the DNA TGTGCCAGCAGTGAAGTCGGGGGGGAAATAGCCAAAAACATTCAGTACTTC. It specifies CASSEVGGEIAKNIQYF.

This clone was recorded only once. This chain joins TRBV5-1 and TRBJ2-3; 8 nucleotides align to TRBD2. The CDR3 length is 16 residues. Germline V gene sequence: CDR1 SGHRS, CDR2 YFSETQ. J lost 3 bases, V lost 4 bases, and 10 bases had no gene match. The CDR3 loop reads CASSGGLVTTTDTQYF. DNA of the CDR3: TGCGCCAGCAGCGGGGGACTAGTAACGACAACAGATACGCAGTATTTT.

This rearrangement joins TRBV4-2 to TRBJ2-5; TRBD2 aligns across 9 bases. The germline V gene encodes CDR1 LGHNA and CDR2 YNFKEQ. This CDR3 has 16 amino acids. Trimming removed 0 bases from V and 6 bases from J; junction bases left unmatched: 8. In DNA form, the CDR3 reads TGTGCCAGCAGCCAAGATCAAGGCGGGAGGGGGAAGACCCAGTACTTC. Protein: CASSQDQGGRGKTQYF.

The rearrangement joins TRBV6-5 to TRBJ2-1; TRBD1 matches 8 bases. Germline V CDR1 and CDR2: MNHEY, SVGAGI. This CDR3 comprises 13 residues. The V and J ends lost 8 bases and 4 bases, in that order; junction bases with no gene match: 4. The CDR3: CASGDRLYNEQFF. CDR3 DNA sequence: TGTGCCAGCGGGGACAGGTTATACAATGAGCAGTTCTTC.

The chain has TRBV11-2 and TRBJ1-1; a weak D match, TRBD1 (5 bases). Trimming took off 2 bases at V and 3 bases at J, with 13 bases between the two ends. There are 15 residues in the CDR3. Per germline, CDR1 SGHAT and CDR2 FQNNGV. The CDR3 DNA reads TGTGCCAGCAGCTTAATACTAGTAGGGGACACTGAAGCTTTCTTT. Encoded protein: CASSLILVGDTEAFF.

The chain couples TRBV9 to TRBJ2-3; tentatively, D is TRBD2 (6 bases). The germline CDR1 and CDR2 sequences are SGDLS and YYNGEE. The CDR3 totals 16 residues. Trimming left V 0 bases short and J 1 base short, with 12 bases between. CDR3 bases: TGTGCCAGCAGCGTAGATGGAGGGAGTGGCACAGATACGCAGTATTTT. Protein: CASSVDGGSGTDTQYF.

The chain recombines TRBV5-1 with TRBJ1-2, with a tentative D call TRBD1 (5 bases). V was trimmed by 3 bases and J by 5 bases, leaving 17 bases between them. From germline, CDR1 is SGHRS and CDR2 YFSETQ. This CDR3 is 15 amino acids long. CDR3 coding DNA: TGCGCCAGCAGCTCCTCGTTGGGGCGGGTGTATGGCTACACCTTC. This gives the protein CASSSSLGRVYGYTF.

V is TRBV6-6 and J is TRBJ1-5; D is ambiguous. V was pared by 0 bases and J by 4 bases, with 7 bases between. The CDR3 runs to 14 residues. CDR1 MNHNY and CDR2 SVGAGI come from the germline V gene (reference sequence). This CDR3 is CASSYSNGNQPQHF. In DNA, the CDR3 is TGTGCCAGCAGTTACTCGAACGGGAATCAGCCCCAGCATTTT.

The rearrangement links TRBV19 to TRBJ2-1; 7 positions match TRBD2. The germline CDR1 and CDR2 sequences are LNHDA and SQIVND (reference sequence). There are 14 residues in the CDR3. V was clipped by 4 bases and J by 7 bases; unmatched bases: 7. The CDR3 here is CASSKGGSYNEQFF. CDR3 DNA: TGTGCCAGTAGTAAAGGCGGGAGTTATAATGAGCAGTTCTTC.

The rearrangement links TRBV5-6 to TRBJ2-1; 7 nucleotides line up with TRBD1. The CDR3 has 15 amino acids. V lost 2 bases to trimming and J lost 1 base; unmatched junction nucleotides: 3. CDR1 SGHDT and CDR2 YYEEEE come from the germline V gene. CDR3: CASSLGGKSYNEQFF. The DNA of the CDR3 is TGTGCCAGCAGCTTAGGGGGCAAATCCTACAATGAGCAGTTCTTC.

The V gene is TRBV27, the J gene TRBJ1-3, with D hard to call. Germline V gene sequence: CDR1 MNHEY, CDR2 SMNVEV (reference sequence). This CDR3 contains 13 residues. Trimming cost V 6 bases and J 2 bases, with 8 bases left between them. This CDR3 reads CASSPTAGNTIYF. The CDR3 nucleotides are TGTGCCAGCAGCCCTACAGCTGGAAACACCATATATTTT.